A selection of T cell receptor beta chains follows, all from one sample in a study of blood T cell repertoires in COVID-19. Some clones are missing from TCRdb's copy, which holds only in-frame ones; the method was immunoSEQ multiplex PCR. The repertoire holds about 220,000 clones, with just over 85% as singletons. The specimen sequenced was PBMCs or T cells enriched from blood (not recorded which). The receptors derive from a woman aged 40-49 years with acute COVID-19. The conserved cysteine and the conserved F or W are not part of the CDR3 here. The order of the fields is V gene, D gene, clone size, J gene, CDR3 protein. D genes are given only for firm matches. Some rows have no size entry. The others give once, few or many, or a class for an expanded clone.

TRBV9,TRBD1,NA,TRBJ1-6,ASSSGQGARNSPLH
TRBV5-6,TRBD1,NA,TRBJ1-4,ASSTRQGAREKLF
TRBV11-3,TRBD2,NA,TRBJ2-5,ASSLEAGRGETQY
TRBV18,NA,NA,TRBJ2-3,ASSPGRGFTDTQY
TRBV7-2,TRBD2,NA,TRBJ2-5,ASSALSGLASETQY
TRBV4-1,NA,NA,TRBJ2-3,ASSQVMNSRDTQY
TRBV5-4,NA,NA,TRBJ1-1,ASRGWEGGTEAF
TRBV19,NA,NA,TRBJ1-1,ASSIGKRNEAF
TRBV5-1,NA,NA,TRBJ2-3,ASSPRLVTDTQY
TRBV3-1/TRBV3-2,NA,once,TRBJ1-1,ASSPTPRGTNTEAF
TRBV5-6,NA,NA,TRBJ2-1,ASSPPGGYLL
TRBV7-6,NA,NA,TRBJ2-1,ASSHPRGSEQF
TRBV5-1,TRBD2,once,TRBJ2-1,ASSSTSGGANEQF
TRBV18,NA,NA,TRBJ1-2,ASSPSTFNYGYT
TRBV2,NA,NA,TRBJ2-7,ASSAKTGIGGEQY
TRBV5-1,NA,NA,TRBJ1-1,ASSLEPQGNTEAF
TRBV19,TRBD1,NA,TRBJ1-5,ASSDRGREQPQH
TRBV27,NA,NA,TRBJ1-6,ASKDRGYSYNSPLH
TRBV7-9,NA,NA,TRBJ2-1,ASSSGGLLKDEQF
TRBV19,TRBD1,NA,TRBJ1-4,ASSNTGVQGDEKLF
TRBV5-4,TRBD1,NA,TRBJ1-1,ASSFLDRGGNTEAF
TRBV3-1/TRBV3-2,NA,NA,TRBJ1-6,ASSERGRTASPLH
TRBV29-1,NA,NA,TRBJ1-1,STREGNTEAF
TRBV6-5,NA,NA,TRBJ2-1,ASSYVRGGNEQF
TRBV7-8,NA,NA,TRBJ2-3,ASSSGGGRDTQY
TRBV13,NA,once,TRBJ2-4,ASSDSENIQY
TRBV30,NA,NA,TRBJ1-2,ATAGGRRNYGYT
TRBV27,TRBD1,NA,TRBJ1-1,ASSLSTAFQGAGTEAF
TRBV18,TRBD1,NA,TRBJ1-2,ASSGQGDGYT
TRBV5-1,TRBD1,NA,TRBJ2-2,ASSHGDRDTGELF
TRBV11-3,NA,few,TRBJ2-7,ASSLDRTAREQY
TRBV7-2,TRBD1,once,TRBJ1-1,ASSLLGQGTEAF
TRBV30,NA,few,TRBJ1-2,AWTSGGANYGYT
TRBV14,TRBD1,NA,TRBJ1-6,ASSQASGGWGSPLH
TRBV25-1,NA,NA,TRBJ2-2,ASSIQGIATGELF
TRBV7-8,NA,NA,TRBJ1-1,ASSFPTGRDTEAF
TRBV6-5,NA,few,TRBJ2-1,ASVAGDTYNEQF
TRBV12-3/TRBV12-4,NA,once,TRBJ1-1,ASSFRQGTEAF
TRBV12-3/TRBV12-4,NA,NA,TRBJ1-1,ASSLTGDTEAF
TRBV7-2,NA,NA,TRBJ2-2,ASSLTGTGELF